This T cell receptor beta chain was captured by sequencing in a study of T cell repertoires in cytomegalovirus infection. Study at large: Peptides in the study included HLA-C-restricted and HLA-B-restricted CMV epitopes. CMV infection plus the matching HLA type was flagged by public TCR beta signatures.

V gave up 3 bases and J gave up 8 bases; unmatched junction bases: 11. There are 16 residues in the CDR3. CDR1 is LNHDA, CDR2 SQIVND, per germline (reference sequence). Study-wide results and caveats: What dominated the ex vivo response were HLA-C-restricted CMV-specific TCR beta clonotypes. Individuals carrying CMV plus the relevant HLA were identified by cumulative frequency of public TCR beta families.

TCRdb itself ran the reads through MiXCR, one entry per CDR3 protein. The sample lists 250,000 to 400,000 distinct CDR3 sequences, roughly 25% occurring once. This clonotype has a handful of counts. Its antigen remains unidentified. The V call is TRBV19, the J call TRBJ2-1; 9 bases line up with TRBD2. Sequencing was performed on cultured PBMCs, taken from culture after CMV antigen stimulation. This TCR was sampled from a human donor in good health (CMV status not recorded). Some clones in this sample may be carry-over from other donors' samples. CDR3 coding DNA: TGTGCCAGTAGTATGCCTCGCGGGAGGGCTATGGATGAGCAGTTCTTC. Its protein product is CASSMPRGRAMDEQFF.